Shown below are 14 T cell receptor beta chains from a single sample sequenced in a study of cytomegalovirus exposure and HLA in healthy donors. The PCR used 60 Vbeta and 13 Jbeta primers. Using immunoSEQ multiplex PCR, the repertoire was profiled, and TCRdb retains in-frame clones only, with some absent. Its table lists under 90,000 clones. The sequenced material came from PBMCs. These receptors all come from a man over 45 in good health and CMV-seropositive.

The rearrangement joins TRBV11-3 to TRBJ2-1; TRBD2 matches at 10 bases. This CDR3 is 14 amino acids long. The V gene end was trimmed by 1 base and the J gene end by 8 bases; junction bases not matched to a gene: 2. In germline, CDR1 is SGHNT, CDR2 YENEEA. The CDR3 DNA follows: TGTGCCAGCAGCTTAGGGCTAGCGGGAGATGAGCAGTTCTTC. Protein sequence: CASSLGLAGDEQFF.

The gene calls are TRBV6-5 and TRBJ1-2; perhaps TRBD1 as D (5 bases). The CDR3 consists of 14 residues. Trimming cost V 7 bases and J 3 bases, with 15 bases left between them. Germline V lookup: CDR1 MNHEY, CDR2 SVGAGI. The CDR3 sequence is CASTKRRGDYGYTF. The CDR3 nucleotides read TGTGCCAGCACTAAAAGGAGGGGCGACTATGGCTACACCTTC.

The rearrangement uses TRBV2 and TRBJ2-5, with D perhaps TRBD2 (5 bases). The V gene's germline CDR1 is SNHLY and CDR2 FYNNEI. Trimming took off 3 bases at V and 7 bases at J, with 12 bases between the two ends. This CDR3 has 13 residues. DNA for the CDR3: TGTGCCAGCAGTGAGGAGCAAGAGGGGACCCAGTACTTC. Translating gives CASSEEQEGTQYF.

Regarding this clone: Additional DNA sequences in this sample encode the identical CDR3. The CDR3, as DNA: TGTGCCAGTAGTATCAGACAGGGTCAGGAGACCCAGTACTTC. It specifies CASSIRQGQETQYF. The chain recombines TRBV19 with TRBJ2-5; 7 positions agree with TRBD1. The CDR3 totals 14 residues. V gave up 3 bases and J gave up 5 bases; unmatched junction bases: 6. Germline CDR1 reads LNHDA; CDR2 reads SQIVND (reference sequence).

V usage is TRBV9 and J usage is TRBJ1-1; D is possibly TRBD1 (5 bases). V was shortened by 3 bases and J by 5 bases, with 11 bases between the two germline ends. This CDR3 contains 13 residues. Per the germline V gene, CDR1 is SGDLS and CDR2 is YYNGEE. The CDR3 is CASSGGGGTEAFF. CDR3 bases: TGTGCCAGCAGCGGGGGGGGAGGGACTGAAGCTTTCTTT.

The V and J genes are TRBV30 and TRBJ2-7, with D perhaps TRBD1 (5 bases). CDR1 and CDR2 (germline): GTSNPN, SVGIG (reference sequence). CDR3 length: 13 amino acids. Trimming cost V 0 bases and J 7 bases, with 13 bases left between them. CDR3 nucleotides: TGTGCCTGGAGTGTACGACAGAGCCGAGAGCAGTACGTC. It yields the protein CAWSVRQSREQYV.

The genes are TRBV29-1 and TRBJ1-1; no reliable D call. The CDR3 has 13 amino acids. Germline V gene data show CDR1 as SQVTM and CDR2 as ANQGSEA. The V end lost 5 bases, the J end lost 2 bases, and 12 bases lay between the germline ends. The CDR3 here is CSVFLLKNTEAFF. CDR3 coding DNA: TGCAGCGTTTTCCTTTTAAAAAACACTGAAGCTTTCTTT.

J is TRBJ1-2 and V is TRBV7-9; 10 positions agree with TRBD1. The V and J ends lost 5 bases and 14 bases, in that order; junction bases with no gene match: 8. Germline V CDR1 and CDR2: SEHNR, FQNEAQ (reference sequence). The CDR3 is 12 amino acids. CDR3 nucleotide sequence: TGTGCCAGCAGCACGGGACAGGGGACGAGGACCTTC. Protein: CASSTGQGTRTF.

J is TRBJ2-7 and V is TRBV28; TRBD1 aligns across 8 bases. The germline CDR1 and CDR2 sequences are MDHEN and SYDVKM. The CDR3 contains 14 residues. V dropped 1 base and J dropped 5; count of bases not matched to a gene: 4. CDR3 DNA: TGTGCCAGCAGTTTATACAACAGGGGGGACGAGCAGTACTTC. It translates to CASSLYNRGDEQYF. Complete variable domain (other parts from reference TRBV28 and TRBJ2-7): DVKVTQSSRYLVKRTGEKVFLECVQDMDHENMFWYRQDPGLGLRLIYFSYDVKMKEKGDIPEGYSVSREKKERFSLILESASTNQTSMYLCASSLYNRGDEQYFGPGTRLTVT.

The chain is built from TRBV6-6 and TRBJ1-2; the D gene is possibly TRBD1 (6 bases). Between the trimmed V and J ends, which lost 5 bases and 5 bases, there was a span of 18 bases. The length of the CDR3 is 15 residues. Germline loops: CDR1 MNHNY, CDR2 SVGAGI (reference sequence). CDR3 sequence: CASSPPGVPRYGYTF. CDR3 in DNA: TGTGCCAGCAGTCCTCCAGGGGTTCCTCGTTATGGCTACACCTTC.

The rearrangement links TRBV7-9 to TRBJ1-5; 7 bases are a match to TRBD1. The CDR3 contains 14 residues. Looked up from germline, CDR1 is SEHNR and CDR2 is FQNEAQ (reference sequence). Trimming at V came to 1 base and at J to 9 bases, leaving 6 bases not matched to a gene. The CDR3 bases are TGTGCCAGCAGCTTAGGACAGGGTGAGTTGCCCCAGCATTTT. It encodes CASSLGQGELPQHF.

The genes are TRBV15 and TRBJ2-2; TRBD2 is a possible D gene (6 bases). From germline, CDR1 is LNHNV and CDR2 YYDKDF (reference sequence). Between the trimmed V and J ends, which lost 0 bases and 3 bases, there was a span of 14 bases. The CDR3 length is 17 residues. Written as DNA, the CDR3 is TGTGCCACCAGCAGAGAAGAAGCGGGCAGGGACACCGGGGAGCTGTTTTTT. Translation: CATSREEAGRDTGELFF. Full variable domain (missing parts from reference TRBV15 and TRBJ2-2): DAMVIQNPRYQVTQFGKPVTLSCSQTLNHNVMYWYQQKSSQAPKLLFHYYDKDFNNEADTPDNFQSRRPNTSFCFLDIRSPGLGDTAMYLCATSREEAGRDTGELFFGEGSRLTVL.

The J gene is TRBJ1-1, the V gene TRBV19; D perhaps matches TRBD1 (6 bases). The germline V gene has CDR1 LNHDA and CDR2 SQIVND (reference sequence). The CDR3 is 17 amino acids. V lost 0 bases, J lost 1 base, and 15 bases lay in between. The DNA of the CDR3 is TGTGCCAGTAGTATAGATAGCGCAGGGGCGTCGAACACTGAAGCTTTCTTT. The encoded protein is CASSIDSAGASNTEAFF.

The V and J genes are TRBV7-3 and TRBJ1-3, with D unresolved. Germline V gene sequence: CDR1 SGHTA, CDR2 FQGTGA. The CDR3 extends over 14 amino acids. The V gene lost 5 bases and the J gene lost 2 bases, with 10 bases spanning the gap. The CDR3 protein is CASSPRVTGNTIYF. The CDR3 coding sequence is TGTGCCAGCAGCCCTCGGGTTACTGGAAACACCATATATTTT.